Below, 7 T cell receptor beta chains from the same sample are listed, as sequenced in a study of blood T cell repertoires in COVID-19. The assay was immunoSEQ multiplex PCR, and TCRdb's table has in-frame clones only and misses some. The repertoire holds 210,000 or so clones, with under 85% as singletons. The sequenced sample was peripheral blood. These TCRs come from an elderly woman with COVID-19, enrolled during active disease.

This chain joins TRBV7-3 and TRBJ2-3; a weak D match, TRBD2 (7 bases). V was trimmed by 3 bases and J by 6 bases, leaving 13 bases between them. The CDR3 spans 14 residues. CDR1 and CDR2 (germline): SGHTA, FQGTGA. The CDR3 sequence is CASSFAGAGDTQYF. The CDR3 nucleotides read TGTGCCAGCAGCTTCGCGGGGGCGGGGGATACGCAGTATTTT.

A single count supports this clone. The DNA of the CDR3 is TGTGCCAGCAGTCGGGACAGAGGCTACGAGCAGTACTTC. This translates into CASSRDRGYEQYF. The gene calls are TRBV6-5 and TRBJ2-7; 7 nucleotides align to TRBD1. CDR3 size: 13 residues. CDR1 is MNHEY, CDR2 SVGAGI, per germline. V gave up 5 bases and J gave up 3 bases; unmatched junction bases: 4.

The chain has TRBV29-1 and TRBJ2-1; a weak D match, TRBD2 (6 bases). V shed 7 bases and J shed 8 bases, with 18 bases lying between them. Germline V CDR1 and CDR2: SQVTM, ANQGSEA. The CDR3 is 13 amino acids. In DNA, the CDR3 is TGCAGCGCCGAGGGGACTCCAGGCGATGAGCAGTTCTTC. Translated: CSAEGTPGDEQFF.

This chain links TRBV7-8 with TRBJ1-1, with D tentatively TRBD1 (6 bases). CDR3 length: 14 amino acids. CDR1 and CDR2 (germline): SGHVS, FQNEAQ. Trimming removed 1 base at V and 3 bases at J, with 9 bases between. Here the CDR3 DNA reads TGTGCCAGCAGCTTAGGGGGACACGACACTGAAGCTTTCTTT. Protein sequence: CASSLGGHDTEAFF.

The CDR3 DNA reads as TGTGCCAGCAGCTTAACGTTAGCGGACTACAATGAGCAGTTCTTC. Translated, it gives CASSLTLADYNEQFF. The rearrangement joins TRBV6-5 to TRBJ2-1, with D tentatively TRBD2 (6 bases). Germline loops: CDR1 MNHEY, CDR2 SVGAGI. This CDR3 has 15 residues. Trimming removed 6 bases at V and 3 bases at J, with 15 bases between.

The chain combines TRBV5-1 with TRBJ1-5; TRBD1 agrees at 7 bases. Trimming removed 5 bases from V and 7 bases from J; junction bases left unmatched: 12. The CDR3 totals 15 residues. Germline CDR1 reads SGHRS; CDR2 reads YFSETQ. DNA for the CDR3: TGCGCCAGCAGTCCGGGCAGGGGGAGAGGGCAGCCCCAGCATTTT. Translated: CASSPGRGRGQPQHF.

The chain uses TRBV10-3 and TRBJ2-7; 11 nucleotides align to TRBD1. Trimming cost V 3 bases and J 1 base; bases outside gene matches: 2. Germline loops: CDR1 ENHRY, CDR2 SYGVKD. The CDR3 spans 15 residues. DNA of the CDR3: TGTGCCATCAGTGATCGGGACAGGGGGTCCTACGAGCAGTACTTC. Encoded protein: CAISDRDRGSYEQYF.